This T cell receptor (beta chain) was observed in a study of blood T cell repertoires in COVID-19. For the study at large: Acute and convalescent COVID-19 specimens originated in the United States, Italy and Spain.

The CDR3 runs to 13 residues. Trimming removed 7 bases from V and 8 bases from J; junction bases left unmatched: 4. Germline V gene sequence: CDR1 SGHRS, CDR2 YFSETQ. In the authors' workflow: Scientists estimated how many nucleated cells there were by amplifying reference gene primers. Assay used: immunoSEQ multiplex PCR; TCRdb lists only in-frame clones, some missing. For V, J and clone size, that table is used; D and trimming come from the DNA. Found here are about 200,000 clones, roughly 78% of them singletons; the top ten hold approximately 2.9%. This chain joins TRBV5-1 and TRBJ1-6; TRBD1 agrees at 9 bases. This sequence originates from a woman older than 75 with active or convalescent COVID-19. Sequences were obtained from peripheral blood. CDR3 amino acids: CASAGQGDSPLHF. The CDR3 DNA is TGCGCCAGCGCGGGACAGGGAGATTCACCCCTCCACTTT.